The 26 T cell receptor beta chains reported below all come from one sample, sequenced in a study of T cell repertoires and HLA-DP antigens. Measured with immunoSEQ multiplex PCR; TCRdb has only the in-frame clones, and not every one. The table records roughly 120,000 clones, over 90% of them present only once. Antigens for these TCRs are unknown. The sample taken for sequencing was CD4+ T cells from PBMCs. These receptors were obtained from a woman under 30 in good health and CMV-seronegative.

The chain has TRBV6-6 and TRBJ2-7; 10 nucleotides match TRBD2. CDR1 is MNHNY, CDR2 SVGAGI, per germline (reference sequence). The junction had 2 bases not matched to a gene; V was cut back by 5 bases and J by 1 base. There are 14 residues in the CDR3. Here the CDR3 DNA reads TGTGCCAGCAGTGATAGCGGGAGGTCCTACGAGCAGTACTTC. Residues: CASSDSGRSYEQYF.

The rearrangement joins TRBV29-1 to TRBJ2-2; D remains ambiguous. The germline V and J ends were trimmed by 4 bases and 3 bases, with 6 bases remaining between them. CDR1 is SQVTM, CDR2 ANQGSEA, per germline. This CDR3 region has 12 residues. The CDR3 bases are TGCAGCGTTGGGTCAGACACCGGGGAGCTGTTTTTT. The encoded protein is CSVGSDTGELFF.

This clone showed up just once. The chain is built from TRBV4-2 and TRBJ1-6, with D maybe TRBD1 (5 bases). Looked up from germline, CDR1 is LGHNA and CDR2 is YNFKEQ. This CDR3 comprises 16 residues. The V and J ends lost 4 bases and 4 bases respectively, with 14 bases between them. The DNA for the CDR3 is TGTGCCAGCAGCCCGACAGAGCTTGGTTATAATTCACCCCTCCACTTT. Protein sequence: CASSPTELGYNSPLHF.

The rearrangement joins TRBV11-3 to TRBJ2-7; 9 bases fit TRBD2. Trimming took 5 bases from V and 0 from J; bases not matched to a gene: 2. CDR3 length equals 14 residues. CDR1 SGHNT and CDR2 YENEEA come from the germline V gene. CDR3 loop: CASSNSGSSYEQYF. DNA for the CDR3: TGTGCCAGCAGCAATAGCGGGAGCTCCTACGAGCAGTACTTC.

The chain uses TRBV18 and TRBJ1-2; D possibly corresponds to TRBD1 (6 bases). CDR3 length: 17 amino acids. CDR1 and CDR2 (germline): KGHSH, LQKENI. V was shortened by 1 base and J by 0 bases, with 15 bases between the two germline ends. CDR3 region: CASSPLPGTPSNYGYTF. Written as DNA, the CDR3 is TGTGCCAGCTCACCACTCCCGGGGACACCCTCTAACTATGGCTACACCTTC.

CDR3 DNA sequence: TGTGCCAGCAGCGTAGGACTGAGCACAGATACGCAGTATTTT. Translation: CASSVGLSTDTQYF. This chain joins TRBV9 and TRBJ2-3, with D unclear. This CDR3 region has 14 residues. Looked up from germline, CDR1 is SGDLS and CDR2 is YYNGEE. With 0 bases removed from V and 0 bases from J, the gap between germline ends came to 5 bases.

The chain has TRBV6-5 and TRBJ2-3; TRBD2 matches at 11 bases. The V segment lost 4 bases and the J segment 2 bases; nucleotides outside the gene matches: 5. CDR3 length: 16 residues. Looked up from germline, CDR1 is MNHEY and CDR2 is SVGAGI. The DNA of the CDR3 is TGTGCCAGCAGTTCGACTAGCGGGACCAACACAGATACGCAGTATTTT. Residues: CASSSTSGTNTDTQYF.

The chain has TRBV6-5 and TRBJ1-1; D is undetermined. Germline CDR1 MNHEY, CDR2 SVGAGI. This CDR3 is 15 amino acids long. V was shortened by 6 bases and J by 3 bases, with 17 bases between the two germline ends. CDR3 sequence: CASRSSRVVDTEAFF. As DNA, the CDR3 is TGTGCCAGCAGGAGTTCTCGAGTCGTAGACACTGAAGCTTTCTTT.

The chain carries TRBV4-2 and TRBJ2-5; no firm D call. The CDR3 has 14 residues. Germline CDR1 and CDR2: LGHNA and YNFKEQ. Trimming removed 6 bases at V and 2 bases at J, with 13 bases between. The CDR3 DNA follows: TGTGCCAGCAGTCCTAGGCACTCACAAGAGACCCAGTACTTC. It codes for CASSPRHSQETQYF.

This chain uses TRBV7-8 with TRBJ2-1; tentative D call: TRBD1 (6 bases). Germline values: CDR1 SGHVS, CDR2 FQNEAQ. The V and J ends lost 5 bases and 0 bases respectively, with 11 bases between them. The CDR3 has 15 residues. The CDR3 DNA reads TGTGCCAGCAGCCAGGGGTGGAGCTCCTACAATGAGCAGTTCTTC. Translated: CASSQGWSSYNEQFF.

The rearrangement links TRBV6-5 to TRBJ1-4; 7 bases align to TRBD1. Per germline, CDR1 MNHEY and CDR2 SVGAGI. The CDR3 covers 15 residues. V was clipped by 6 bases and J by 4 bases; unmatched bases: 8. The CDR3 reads CASRRDRAYNEKLFF. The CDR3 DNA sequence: TGTGCCAGCAGGAGAGACAGGGCTTATAATGAAAAACTGTTTTTT.

The CDR3: CASSLKGGLNYGYTF. The CDR3 DNA is TGTGCCAGCAGCTTAAAAGGGGGCCTTAACTATGGCTACACCTTC. This chain joins TRBV7-3 and TRBJ1-2; 7 nucleotides line up with TRBD1. With 1 base clipped from V and 1 base from J, the junction kept 3 bases outside the gene matches. Germline V gene sequence: CDR1 SGHTA, CDR2 FQGTGA. The CDR3 contains 15 residues.

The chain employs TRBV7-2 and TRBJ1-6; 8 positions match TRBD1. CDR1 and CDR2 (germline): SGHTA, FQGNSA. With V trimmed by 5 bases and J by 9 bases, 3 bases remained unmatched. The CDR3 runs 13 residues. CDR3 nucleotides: TGTGCCAGCAGCCATGGACAGGGTTCACCCCTCCACTTT. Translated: CASSHGQGSPLHF. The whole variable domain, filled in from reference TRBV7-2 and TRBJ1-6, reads GAGVSQSPSNKVTEKGKDVELRCDPISGHTALYWYRQSLGQGLEFLIYFQGNSAPDKSGLPSDRFSAERTGGSVSTLTIQRTQQEDSAVYLCASSHGQGSPLHFGNGTRLTVT.

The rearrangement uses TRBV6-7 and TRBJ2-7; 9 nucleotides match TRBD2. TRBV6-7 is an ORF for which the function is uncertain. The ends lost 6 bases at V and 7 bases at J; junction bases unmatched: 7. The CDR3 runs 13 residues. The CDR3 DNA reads TGTGCCAGCAGCCGTCTAGCGGGGCGGGAGCAGTACGTC. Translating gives CASSRLAGREQYV.

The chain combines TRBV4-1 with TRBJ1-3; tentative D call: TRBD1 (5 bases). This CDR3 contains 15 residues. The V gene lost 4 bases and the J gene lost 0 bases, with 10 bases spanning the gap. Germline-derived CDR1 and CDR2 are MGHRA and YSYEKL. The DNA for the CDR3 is TGCGCCAGCAGCCTGACGGGGGGCTCTGGAAACACCATATATTTT. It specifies CASSLTGGSGNTIYF.

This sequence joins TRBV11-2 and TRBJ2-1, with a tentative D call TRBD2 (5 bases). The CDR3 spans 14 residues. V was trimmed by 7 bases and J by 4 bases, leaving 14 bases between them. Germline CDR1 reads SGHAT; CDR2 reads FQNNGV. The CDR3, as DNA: TGTGCCAGCACCCACGGACTGCTATACAATGAGCAGTTCTTC. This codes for CASTHGLLYNEQFF.

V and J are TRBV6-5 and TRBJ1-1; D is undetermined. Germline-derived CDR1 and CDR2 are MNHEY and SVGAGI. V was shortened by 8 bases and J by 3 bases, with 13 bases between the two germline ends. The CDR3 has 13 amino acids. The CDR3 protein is CASPPGRYTEAFF. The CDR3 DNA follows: TGTGCCAGCCCCCCCGGGCGGTACACTGAAGCTTTCTTT.

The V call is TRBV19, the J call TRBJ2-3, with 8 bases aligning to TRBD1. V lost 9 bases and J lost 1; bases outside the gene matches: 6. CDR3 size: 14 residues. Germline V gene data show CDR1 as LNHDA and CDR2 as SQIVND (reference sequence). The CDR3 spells CARGPGQGTDTQYF. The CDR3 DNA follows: TGTGCCAGGGGACCGGGACAGGGCACAGATACGCAGTATTTT. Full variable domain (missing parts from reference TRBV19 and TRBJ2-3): DGGITQSPKYLFRKEGQNVTLSCEQNLNHDAMYWYRQDPGQGLRLIYYSQIVNDFQKGDIAEGYSVSREKKESFPLTVTSAQKNPTAFYLCARGPGQGTDTQYFGPGTRLTVL.

DNA of the CDR3: TGTGCCTGGAGGGGGGACTACTTCACACCATTTACTAGCACAGATACGCAGTATTTT. Its protein product is CAWRGDYFTPFTSTDTQYF. The chain combines TRBV30 with TRBJ2-3; TRBD2 matches at 7 bases. The germline V gene encodes CDR1 GTSNPN and CDR2 SVGIG (reference sequence). V lost 3 bases and J lost 0; bases outside the gene matches: 18. This CDR3 contains 19 residues.

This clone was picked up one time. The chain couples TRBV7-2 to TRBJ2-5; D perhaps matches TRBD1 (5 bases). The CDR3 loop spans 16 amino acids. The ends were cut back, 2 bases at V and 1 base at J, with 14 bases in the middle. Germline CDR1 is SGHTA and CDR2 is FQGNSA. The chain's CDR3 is CASSLWSSGRQETQYF. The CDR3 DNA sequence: TGTGCCAGCAGCTTATGGTCTTCAGGGCGCCAAGAGACCCAGTACTTC.

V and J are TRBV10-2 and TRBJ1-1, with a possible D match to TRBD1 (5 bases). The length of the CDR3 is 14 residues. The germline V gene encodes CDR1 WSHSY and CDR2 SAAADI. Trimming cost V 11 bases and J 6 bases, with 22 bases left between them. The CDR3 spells CAVGGWRAGAEAFF. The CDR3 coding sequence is TGCGCCGTAGGCGGGTGGAGGGCGGGGGCTGAAGCTTTCTTT.

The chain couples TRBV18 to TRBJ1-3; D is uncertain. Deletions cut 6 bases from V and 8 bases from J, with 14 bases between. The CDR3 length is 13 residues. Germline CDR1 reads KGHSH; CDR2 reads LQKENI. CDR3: CASSPALRDTIYF. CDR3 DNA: TGTGCCAGCTCCCCCGCCCTCCGAGACACCATATATTTT.

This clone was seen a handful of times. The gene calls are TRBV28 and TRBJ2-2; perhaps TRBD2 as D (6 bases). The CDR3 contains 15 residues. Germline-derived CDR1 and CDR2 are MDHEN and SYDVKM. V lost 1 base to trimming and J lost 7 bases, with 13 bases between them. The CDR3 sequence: CASSLSRESGGELFF. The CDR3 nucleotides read TGTGCCAGCAGTTTATCCCGGGAGTCGGGCGGGGAGCTGTTTTTT.

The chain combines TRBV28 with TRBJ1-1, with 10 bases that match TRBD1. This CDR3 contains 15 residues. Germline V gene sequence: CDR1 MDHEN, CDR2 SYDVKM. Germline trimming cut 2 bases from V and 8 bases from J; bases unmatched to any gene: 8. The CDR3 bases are TGTGCCAGCAGTTTACCCCTCGGGACAGGGGTCGAAGCTTTCTTT. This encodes CASSLPLGTGVEAFF.

The CDR3 DNA is TGTGCCAGCAGCTTGTACCGGACTAGGGGTACCGGGGAGCTGTTTTTT. This gives the protein CASSLYRTRGTGELFF. The chain has TRBV5-4 and TRBJ2-2, with 7 bases fitting TRBD2. In germline, CDR1 is SGHNT, CDR2 YYREEE (reference sequence). The CDR3 is 16 amino acids. V lost 1 base to trimming and J lost 5 bases; unmatched junction nucleotides: 8.

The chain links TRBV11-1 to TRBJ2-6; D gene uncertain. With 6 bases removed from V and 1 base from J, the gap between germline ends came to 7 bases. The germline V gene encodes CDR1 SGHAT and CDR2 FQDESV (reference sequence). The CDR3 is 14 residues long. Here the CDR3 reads CASRTDSGANVLTF. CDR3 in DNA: TGTGCCAGCAGAACAGATTCTGGGGCCAACGTCCTGACTTTC.